The 14 T cell receptor beta chains listed next were all sequenced from one sample in a study of T-cell memory formation after mild COVID-19. TCRdb re-analysed the 5' RACE reads in MiXCR, keeping a single row per CDR3 protein. Of around 200,000 distinct CDR3 sequences in the sample, around a fifth were seen once. Material: PBMCs or a T cell subset sorted from them (not recorded which). These receptors were obtained from an adult woman who had mild COVID-19 (a few samples of this study predate the infection). Cell type and time point are not known.

This clonotype has only a few counts. The chain links TRBV7-3 to TRBJ1-1; 9 bases agree with TRBD1. Germline CDR1 and CDR2: SGHTA and FQGTGA. The V gene end was trimmed by 5 bases and the J gene end by 7 bases; junction bases not matched to a gene: 11. The CDR3 spans 15 residues. CDR3 protein: CASSAHRDRAFEAFF. As DNA, the CDR3 is TGTGCCAGCAGCGCGCACCGGGACAGGGCCTTTGAAGCTTTCTTT. The full variable domain, rest sourced from reference TRBV7-3 and TRBJ1-1, is GAGVSQTPSNKVTEKGKYVELRCDPISGHTALYWYRQSLGQGPEFLIYFQGTGAADDSGLPNDRFFAVRPEGSVSTLKIQRTERGDSAVYLCASSAHRDRAFEAFFGQGTRLTVV.

The V call is TRBV27, the J call TRBJ2-1, with D possibly being TRBD1 or TRBD2 (5 bases each). V was shortened by 7 bases and J by 7 bases, with 20 bases between the two germline ends. Germline assignment: CDR1 MNHEY and CDR2 SMNVEV (reference sequence). The CDR3 consists of 15 residues. The CDR3 DNA reads as TGTGCCAGCACCCCCGGGACCTCGCTTGGGAATGAGCAGTTCTTC. Its protein is CASTPGTSLGNEQFF.

In its sample, this clonotype was seen a few times. The V gene is TRBV7-6, the J gene TRBJ1-1; maybe TRBD1 (5 bases). Per germline, CDR1 SGHVS and CDR2 FNYEAQ. This CDR3 contains 14 residues. V was trimmed by 0 bases and J by 3 bases, leaving 8 bases between them. The CDR3, as DNA: TGTGCCAGCAGCTTAGCAGGGGAGGACACTGAAGCTTTCTTT. Its protein is CASSLAGEDTEAFF.

This clonotype was counted only a few times. J is TRBJ1-1 and V is TRBV7-9, with a weak D call TRBD1 (5 bases). Between the trimmed V and J ends, which lost 3 bases and 5 bases, there was a span of 13 bases. Looked up from germline, CDR1 is SEHNR and CDR2 is FQNEAQ (reference sequence). The CDR3 is 14 residues long. CDR3 DNA: TGTGCCAGCAGCTTGGGGGGTTATGGGACTGAAGCTTTCTTT. The encoded protein is CASSLGGYGTEAFF.

V and J are TRBV7-6 and TRBJ2-1, with TRBD2 matching over 11 bases. The CDR3 contains 15 residues. J was trimmed by 9 bases and V by 4 bases; bases with no gene match: 8. Germline values: CDR1 SGHVS, CDR2 FNYEAQ. As DNA, the CDR3 is TGTGCCAGCAGCTCCCTAGCGGGAGGACGGGGTGAGCAGTTCTTC. Translating gives CASSSLAGGRGEQFF.

This clonotype came up a few times. The CDR3 protein is CASTPSDRGIEAFF. The DNA of the CDR3 is TGTGCCAGCACTCCTTCCGACAGGGGGATAGAAGCTTTCTTT. The V and J genes are TRBV6-2 or TRBV6-3 and TRBJ1-1; 9 bases agree with TRBD1. The length of the CDR3 is 14 residues. V gave up 7 bases and J gave up 8 bases; unmatched junction bases: 11. Germline CDR1 reads MNHEY; CDR2 reads SVGEGT.

The chain has TRBV27 and TRBJ2-3, with 12 bases lining up with TRBD2. The CDR3 sequence is 15 residues long. Germline V gene lookup returns CDR1 MNHEY and CDR2 SMNVEV (reference sequence). After removal of 3 bases from V and 4 bases from J, the junction contained 2 bases not matched to a gene. In DNA, the CDR3 is TGTGCCAGCAGTTTTCTAGCGGGAGGGCCAGATACGCAGTATTTT. Protein sequence: CASSFLAGGPDTQYF.

This clonotype was seen a handful of times. The rearrangement links TRBV7-9 to TRBJ2-5; D is undetermined. Trimming cost V 1 base and J 3 bases, with 9 bases left between them. Germline loops: CDR1 SEHNR, CDR2 FQNEAQ (reference sequence). The CDR3 is 14 amino acids. The DNA for the CDR3 is TGTGCCAGCAGCTTAGAAGGGTGGGAAGAGACCCAGTACTTC. It encodes CASSLEGWEETQYF.

The CDR3 loop reads CASSLAGYSYEQYF. The DNA of the CDR3 is TGTGCCAGCAGCTTAGCCGGGTACTCCTACGAGCAGTACTTC. V and J are TRBV7-8 and TRBJ2-7; D uncertain. This CDR3 spans 14 amino acids. V gave up 0 bases and J gave up 0 bases, with 6 bases separating them. CDR1 and CDR2 (germline): SGHVS, FQNEAQ.

This clonotype was picked up a small number of times. The V and J genes are TRBV12-3 or TRBV12-4 and TRBJ2-1; D call uncertain. Trimming left V 2 bases short and J 7 bases short, with 6 bases between. This CDR3 is built from 12 residues. CDR3 nucleotide sequence: TGTGCCAGCAGTTTAAAAGAAAATGAGCAGTTCTTC. It codes for CASSLKENEQFF.

A few counts support this clonotype. The J gene is TRBJ1-1, the V gene TRBV9, with TRBD1 matching 10 bases. The CDR3 is made up of 16 amino acids. Germline loops: CDR1 SGDLS, CDR2 YYNGEE. V trimming: 2 bases; J trimming: 6 bases; junction bases outside the gene matches: 10. The CDR3 spells CASSVSSGQGTSEAFF. DNA of the CDR3: TGTGCCAGCAGCGTTTCCTCGGGACAGGGGACCTCTGAAGCTTTCTTT.

The chain uses TRBV7-6 and TRBJ2-2, with TRBD2 matching 8 bases. CDR1 and CDR2 from the germline V gene are SGHVS and FNYEAQ. The CDR3 has 16 residues. After removal of 4 bases from V and 4 bases from J, the junction contained 8 bases not matched to a gene. The CDR3 DNA follows: TGTGCCAGCAGCTCCGGACTAGCAACGACCACCGGGGAGCTGTTTTTT. Translated, it gives CASSSGLATTTGELFF.

This sequence joins TRBV15 and TRBJ2-3, with D uncertain. Germline CDR1 reads LNHNV; CDR2 reads YYDKDF (reference sequence). Trimming took 5 bases from V and 2 from J, leaving 8 bases between them. CDR3 size: 13 residues. The CDR3 sequence is CATSYDDTDTQYF. CDR3 bases: TGTGCCACCAGCTACGACGACACAGATACGCAGTATTTT.

The chain uses TRBV12-3 or TRBV12-4 and TRBJ1-5; TRBD1 aligns across 7 bases. Trimming at V came to 6 bases and at J to 3 bases, leaving 5 bases not matched to a gene. The CDR3 consists of 14 residues. Written as DNA, the CDR3 is TGTGCCAGCAGCCCGACAGGGAACAATCAGCCCCAGCATTTT. Protein: CASSPTGNNQPQHF.